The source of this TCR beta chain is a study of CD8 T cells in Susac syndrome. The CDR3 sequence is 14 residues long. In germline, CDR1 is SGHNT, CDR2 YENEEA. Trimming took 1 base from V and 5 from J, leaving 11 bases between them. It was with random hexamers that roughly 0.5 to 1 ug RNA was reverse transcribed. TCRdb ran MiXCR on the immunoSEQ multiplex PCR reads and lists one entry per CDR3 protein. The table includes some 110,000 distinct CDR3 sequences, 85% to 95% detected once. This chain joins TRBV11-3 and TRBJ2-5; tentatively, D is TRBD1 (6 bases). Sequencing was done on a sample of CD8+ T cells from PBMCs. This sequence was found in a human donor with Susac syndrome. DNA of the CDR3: TGTGCCAGCAGCTTAGGCGCAGGGGAGGAGACCCAGTACTTC. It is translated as CASSLGAGEETQYF.